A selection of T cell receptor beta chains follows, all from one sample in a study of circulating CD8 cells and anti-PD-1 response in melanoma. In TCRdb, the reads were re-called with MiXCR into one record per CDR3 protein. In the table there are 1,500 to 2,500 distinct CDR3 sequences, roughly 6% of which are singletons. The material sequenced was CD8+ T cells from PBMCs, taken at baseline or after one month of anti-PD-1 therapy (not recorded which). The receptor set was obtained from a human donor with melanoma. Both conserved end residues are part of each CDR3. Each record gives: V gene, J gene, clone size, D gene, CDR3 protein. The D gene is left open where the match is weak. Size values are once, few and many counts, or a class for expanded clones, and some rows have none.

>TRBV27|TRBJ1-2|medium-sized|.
CASSSSPNYGYTF
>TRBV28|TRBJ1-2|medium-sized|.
CASSLGGGNGGYTF
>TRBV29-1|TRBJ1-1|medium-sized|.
CSVEKGREAFF
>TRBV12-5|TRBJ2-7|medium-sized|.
CASGSSLEPYEQYF
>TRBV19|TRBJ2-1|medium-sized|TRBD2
CASSPGTINEQFF
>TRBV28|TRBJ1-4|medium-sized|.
CASSYAEGRDEKLFF
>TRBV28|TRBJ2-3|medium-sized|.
CASSSDSYTDTQYF
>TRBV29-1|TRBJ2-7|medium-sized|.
CSVEAGTTSYEQYF
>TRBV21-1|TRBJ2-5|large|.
CASSKKLKGSKETQYF
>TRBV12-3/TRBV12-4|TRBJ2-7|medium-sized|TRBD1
CASSWDRVHEQYF
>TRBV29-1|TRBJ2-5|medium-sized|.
CSVEPGHETQYF
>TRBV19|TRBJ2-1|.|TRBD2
CASSILLASYNEQFF